Listed here are 28 T cell receptor beta chains from one sample, sequenced in a study of OX40 agonist ivuxolimab in advanced cancers. This table comes from immunoSEQ multiplex PCR, and its TCRdb copy is limited to in-frame clones, with some not included. The sample holds 65,000 to 80,000 clones, more than 85% seen once. Specimen: CD4+ or CD8+ T cells sorted from blood, collected in a trial of the OX40 agonist ivuxolimab. Receptors were obtained from an adult with an advanced solid tumor such as melanoma, head and neck, liver or kidney cancer.

The chain uses TRBV4-1 and TRBJ2-2, with TRBD1 matching over 10 bases. V shed 2 bases, J shed 5 bases, and the junction held 8 bases outside the gene matches. The CDR3 is 17 residues long. CDR1 and CDR2 from the germline V gene are MGHRA and YSYEKL. The CDR3 DNA reads as TGCGCCAGCAGCCAAACATCGGGACAGGGGCGAACCGGGGAGCTGTTTTTT. Protein product: CASSQTSGQGRTGELFF.

The J gene is TRBJ2-7, the V gene TRBV4-2; D is undetermined. Germline assignment: CDR1 LGHNA and CDR2 YNFKEQ. With 0 bases removed from V and 2 bases from J, the gap between germline ends came to 5 bases. The CDR3 has 13 residues. The CDR3: CASSQELAYEQYF. The CDR3 DNA reads TGTGCCAGCAGCCAAGAGTTAGCCTACGAGCAGTACTTC.

The chain joins TRBV6-6 to TRBJ2-4; 7 positions agree with TRBD2. The V and J ends lost 7 bases and 9 bases, in that order; junction bases with no gene match: 15. The germline CDR1 and CDR2 sequences are MNHNY and SVGAGI (reference sequence). This CDR3 has 15 amino acids. In nucleotides, the CDR3 is TGTGCCAGCACTGCGTTAAAGGGAGGGTTGGTCATTCAGTACTTC. Its translation is CASTALKGGLVIQYF.

V and J are TRBV5-1 and TRBJ1-2; D not resolved. The CDR3 spans 11 residues. Trimming removed 3 bases at V and 8 bases at J, with 8 bases between. Looked up from germline, CDR1 is SGHRS and CDR2 is YFSETQ. CDR3 DNA: TGCGCCAGCAGCTCGGATGGCGGCTACACCTTC. This translates into CASSSDGGYTF.

CDR3 amino acids: CATEMTGGTEAFF. The CDR3 DNA is TGTGCCACCGAAATGACAGGGGGCACTGAAGCTTTCTTT. The V call is TRBV6-5, the J call TRBJ1-1, with 9 bases that match TRBD1. Germline V CDR1 and CDR2: MNHEY, SVGAGI. The J segment lost 4 bases and the V segment lost 10 bases, leaving 7 bases of the junction unmatched. CDR3 length: 13 residues.

The V and J genes are TRBV7-6 and TRBJ2-2; maybe TRBD1 (6 bases). Germline V gene lookup returns CDR1 SGHVS and CDR2 FNYEAQ. The CDR3 sequence is 15 residues long. Trimming shortened V by 5 bases and J by 2 bases, and 12 bases separated the two germline ends. The CDR3 here is CASSIDRTNTGELFF. CDR3 coding DNA: TGTGCCAGCAGCATCGACAGGACTAACACCGGGGAGCTGTTTTTT. The entire variable domain, with the rest obtained from reference TRBV7-6 and TRBJ2-2, is as follows: GAGVSQSPRYKVTKRGQDVALRCDPISGHVSLYWYRQALGQGPEFLTYFNYEAQQDKSGLPNDRFSAERPEGSISTLTIQRTEQRDSAMYRCASSIDRTNTGELFFGEGSRLTVL.

This chain uses TRBV19 with TRBJ2-3; D is perhaps TRBD2 (6 bases). The CDR3 contains 16 residues. The V gene's germline CDR1 is LNHDA and CDR2 SQIVND (reference sequence). The V and J ends lost 5 bases and 4 bases respectively, with 19 bases between them. For the CDR3, the DNA is TGTGCCAGTAGTCCCCTCCCAGCGGGCTACTCAGATACGCAGTATTTT. Amino acids: CASSPLPAGYSDTQYF.

CDR3 bases: TGTGCCTGGGGTGAAGGAGATTCACCCCTCCACTTT. Translation gives CAWGEGDSPLHF. This chain joins TRBV30 and TRBJ1-6; no definite D call. This CDR3 has 12 amino acids. The V end was cut by 5 bases, the J end by 8 bases, with 10 bases between. The germline gives CDR1 GTSNPN, CDR2 SVGIG (reference sequence).

This clone appeared once. The V call is TRBV5-6, the J call TRBJ1-2, with a weak D call TRBD1 (5 bases). The CDR3 is 14 amino acids. Germline values: CDR1 SGHDT, CDR2 YYEEEE. Trimming removed 0 bases from V and 7 bases from J, with 13 bases in between. The CDR3 DNA is TGTGCCAGCAGCTTGGAACGGGGGATGCCTGGCTACACCTTC. It yields the protein CASSLERGMPGYTF.

This chain connects TRBV28 to TRBJ2-3; 10 bases fit TRBD2. The V and J ends lost 2 bases and 8 bases, in that order; junction bases with no gene match: 10. The CDR3 contains 16 residues. Germline CDR1 and CDR2: MDHEN and SYDVKM. Written as DNA, the CDR3 is TGTGCCAGCAGTTTACAGCGGGGGGGCCTTGATTTTACGCAGTATTTT. It codes for CASSLQRGGLDFTQYF.

The chain recombines TRBV28 with TRBJ1-4; no firm D call. Germline assignment: CDR1 MDHEN and CDR2 SYDVKM. The CDR3 runs 15 residues. The V end lost 5 bases, the J end lost 0 bases, and 10 bases lay between the germline ends. This chain's CDR3 is CASSPRVTTNEKLFF. In DNA form, the CDR3 reads TGTGCCAGCAGTCCTCGGGTTACAACTAATGAAAAACTGTTTTTT.

V and J are TRBV5-1 and TRBJ2-2, with TRBD2 as a possible D gene (5 bases). The CDR3 is 12 residues long. The germline V gene has CDR1 SGHRS and CDR2 YFSETQ. With 3 bases removed from V and 6 bases from J, the gap between germline ends came to 6 bases. The CDR3 nucleotides read TGCGCCAGCAGCTCTAGCTCCGGGGAGCTGTTTTTT. Its translation is CASSSSSGELFF. Complete variable domain (other parts from reference TRBV5-1 and TRBJ2-2): KAGVTQTPRYLIKTRGQQVTLSCSPISGHRSVSWYQQTPGQGLQFLFEYFSETQRNKGNFPGRFSGRQFSNSRSEMNVSTLELGDSALYLCASSSSSGELFFGEGSRLTVL.

The chain has TRBV25-1 and TRBJ1-1; D is uncertain. CDR1 is MGHDK, CDR2 SYGVNS, per germline. The V gene lost 5 bases and the J gene lost 5 bases, with 6 bases spanning the gap. The CDR3 length is 11 residues. The CDR3: CASSLTTEAFF. In DNA form, the CDR3 reads TGTGCCAGCAGTCTAACAACTGAAGCTTTCTTT.

This sequence joins TRBV27 and TRBJ1-1; 9 bases line up with TRBD1. Germline V gene data show CDR1 as MNHEY and CDR2 as SMNVEV (reference sequence). V dropped 8 bases and J dropped 8; count of bases not matched to a gene: 9. This CDR3 comprises 13 residues. CDR3 sequence reads: CASCDDRGIEAFF. The CDR3, as DNA: TGTGCCAGCTGTGACGACAGGGGGATCGAAGCTTTCTTT.

The chain is built from TRBV7-9 and TRBJ2-5; D is possibly TRBD2 (5 bases). This CDR3 is built from 16 residues. Germline values: CDR1 SEHNR, CDR2 FQNEAQ (reference sequence). V was trimmed by 5 bases and J by 3 bases, leaving 19 bases between them. Here the CDR3 DNA reads TGTGCCAGCAGCCCCCTAGCACAGCCTGGAAAAGAGACCCAGTACTTC. Amino acid sequence: CASSPLAQPGKETQYF.

V is TRBV5-6 and J is TRBJ2-7, with 14 bases identical to TRBD2. The CDR3 length is 17 residues. V shed 3 bases, J shed 3 bases, and the junction held 8 bases outside the gene matches. Germline assignment: CDR1 SGHDT and CDR2 YYEEEE. The CDR3 bases are TGTGCCAGCAGCTGGACTAGCGGGGGGCCCGCCGTCTACGAGCAGTACTTC. This sequence encodes CASSWTSGGPAVYEQYF. Drawing the rest from reference TRBV5-6 and TRBJ2-7, the complete variable domain is DAGVTQSPTHLIKTRGQQVTLRCSPKSGHDTVSWYQQALGQGPQFIFQYYEEEERQRGNFPDRFSGHQFPNYSSELNVNALLLGDSALYLCASSWTSGGPAVYEQYFGPGTRLTVT.

The rearrangement links TRBV19 to TRBJ2-7, with 8 nucleotides matching TRBD1. CDR1 and CDR2 (germline): LNHDA, SQIVND (reference sequence). This CDR3 spans 14 amino acids. The V segment lost 8 bases and the J segment 4 bases; nucleotides outside the gene matches: 10. CDR3 residues: CASAPGTGAYEQYF. DNA of the CDR3: TGTGCCAGTGCTCCCGGGACAGGCGCTTACGAGCAGTACTTC.

The chain is built from TRBV5-1 and TRBJ1-5; 10 bases fit TRBD1. V lost 4 bases, J lost 0 bases, and 10 bases stayed unmatched. Germline assignment: CDR1 SGHRS and CDR2 YFSETQ. The CDR3 sequence is 18 residues long. The DNA of the CDR3 is TGCGCCAGCAGCCCGGGGACAGGGGATCTCTATAGCAATCAGCCCCAGCATTTT. The encoded protein is CASSPGTGDLYSNQPQHF.

The chain uses TRBV29-1 and TRBJ2-5; D is unclear. Deletions cut 5 bases from V and 1 base from J, with 2 bases between. Looked up from germline, CDR1 is SQVTM and CDR2 is ANQGSEA. CDR3 length: 10 residues. The CDR3 sequence: CSVTQETQYF. The CDR3 DNA reads as TGCAGCGTTACCCAAGAGACCCAGTACTTC.

The chain carries TRBV11-3 and TRBJ2-7; 9 bases are a match to TRBD2. V shed 5 bases, J shed 6 bases, and the junction held 14 bases outside the gene matches. Germline V gene sequence: CDR1 SGHNT, CDR2 YENEEA. The CDR3 contains 16 residues. The DNA of the CDR3 is TGTGCCAGCAGCCCAGCGGGAGGCCACCTCTTCGCCGAGCAGTACTTC. Its translation is CASSPAGGHLFAEQYF. Using reference TRBV11-3 and TRBJ2-7 for the parts outside the CDR3, the full variable domain is EAGVVQSPRYKIIEKKQPVAFWCNPISGHNTLYWYLQNLGQGPELLIRYENEEAVDDSQLPKDRFSAERLKGVDSTLKIQPAELGDSAVYLCASSPAGGHLFAEQYFGPGTRLTVT.

V is TRBV9 and J is TRBJ2-3, with D unresolved. This CDR3 has 15 amino acids. Germline assignment: CDR1 SGDLS and CDR2 YYNGEE. V was pared by 0 bases and J by 3 bases, with 11 bases between. The CDR3 DNA follows: TGTGCCAGCAGCGTAGGTTTTTCCCAGACAGATACGCAGTATTTT. Its translation is CASSVGFSQTDTQYF.

V is TRBV29-1 and J is TRBJ2-7; D is undetermined. Germline V CDR1 and CDR2: SQVTM, ANQGSEA. The CDR3 runs 11 residues. Trimming shortened V by 5 bases and J by 2 bases, and 7 bases separated the two germline ends. CDR3 DNA: TGCAGCGTTTACGAGACCTACGAGCAGTACTTC. It specifies CSVYETYEQYF.

This sequence joins TRBV27 and TRBJ2-7; 7 bases line up with TRBD2. CDR1 MNHEY and CDR2 SMNVEV come from the germline V gene (reference sequence). This CDR3 comprises 15 residues. Trimming removed 0 bases from V and 4 bases from J; junction bases left unmatched: 6. CDR3 coding DNA: TGTGCCAGCAGTTTATCCGGACTAGTGCTGTACGAGCAGTACTTC. It specifies CASSLSGLVLYEQYF.

V is TRBV19 and J is TRBJ2-6; D perhaps matches TRBD1 (5 bases). CDR3 size: 16 residues. Germline V gene lookup returns CDR1 LNHDA and CDR2 SQIVND (reference sequence). Trimming stripped 5 bases from V and 0 bases from J, with 11 bases between. Written as DNA, the CDR3 is TGTGCCAGTAGTTTGGACAATTTCTCTGGGGCCAACGTCCTGACTTTC. It codes for CASSLDNFSGANVLTF.

In this sample, this clone turned up once. The chain combines TRBV5-1 with TRBJ1-2, with TRBD1 matching over 9 bases. This CDR3 comprises 13 residues. After removal of 0 bases from V and 10 bases from J, the junction contained 4 bases not matched to a gene. CDR1 and CDR2 (germline): SGHRS, YFSETQ. The CDR3 nucleotides are TGCGCCAGCAGCTTGGCGCGGGACAGGGACTACACCTTC. As protein: CASSLARDRDYTF.

In DNA form, the CDR3 reads TGTGCCAGCAGCTTTCCGGCTAGCGGAACCTACGAGCAGTACTTC. It is translated as CASSFPASGTYEQYF. The genes are TRBV7-3 and TRBJ2-7; the match to TRBD2 covers 7 bases. CDR3 size: 15 residues. Germline-derived CDR1 and CDR2 are SGHTA and FQGTGA. The V gene end was trimmed by 3 bases and the J gene end by 2 bases; junction bases not matched to a gene: 7.

V gene TRBV27 combines with J gene TRBJ2-7; TRBD2 aligns across 8 bases. The CDR3 totals 13 residues. Trimming at V came to 5 bases and at J to 7 bases, leaving 7 bases not matched to a gene. Germline assignment: CDR1 MNHEY and CDR2 SMNVEV (reference sequence). DNA for the CDR3: TGTGCCAGCAGTATCGGGAGGGGAAGGGAGCAGTACTTC. Amino acids: CASSIGRGREQYF.

This rearrangement joins TRBV15 to TRBJ1-4; weak D call: TRBD1 (5 bases). The CDR3 loop spans 15 amino acids. The germline V gene encodes CDR1 LNHNV and CDR2 YYDKDF (reference sequence). Trimming pared 3 bases from V and 8 bases from J, leaving 16 bases between. CDR3 nucleotide sequence: TGTGCCACCAGCAGGGAGGGCTCGGAGGGGGAAAAACTGTTTTTT. This encodes CATSREGSEGEKLFF.